This entry features one T cell receptor (beta chain) sequence. Its specificity is not known. TCRdb keeps only in-frame clones here, not all; method: immunoSEQ multiplex PCR. The sample lists over 2 million clones, approximately 95% seen once, with roughly 0.13% in the top ten. The sample belongs to a study of shared clonotypes between healthy human individuals. About the study: CD4 naive cells filled three plates per donor, CD4 memory three, CD8 naive two and CD8 memory one.

Findings and caveats of the study: Approximately 4.6% of naive CD4 clonotypes were common to a handful of donors.

V shed 4 bases, J shed 4 bases, and the junction held 9 bases outside the gene matches. CDR3 size: 16 residues. Germline V gene lookup returns CDR1 LGHNA and CDR2 YSLEER. The origin of this receptor is a man aged 18 to 30 in good health. Sequenced input: naive CD4+ T cells sorted from blood. The sample's subset: CD45RA+ positively selected. The chain has TRBV4-3 and TRBJ2-1; TRBD1 aligns across 8 bases. The CDR3 DNA is TGCGCCAGCAGCCTCCAACCGGGACAGGATTACAATGAGCAGTTCTTC. Protein product: CASSLQPGQDYNEQFF.